A single sample is the source of the 9 T cell receptor beta chains below, sequenced in a study of vaccination and CD4 T cells after COVID-19. This sample's treatment: 10-day PBMC culture with coronavirus spike peptide pools or control peptides (ViraFEST assay). These receptors' antigens are unknown. Cultured CD4+ T cell DNA underwent sequencing with the Oncomine TCR Beta short-read assay. MiXCR was run by TCRdb on the PCR reads, yielding one entry per CDR3 protein. The data contain about 15,000 distinct CDR3 sequences, 45% to 60% of them singletons. The sample consisted of CD4+ T cells from blood, cultured in vitro, taken before SARS-CoV-2 vaccination. These receptors all come from a human donor who had recovered from COVID-19.

This chain uses TRBV6-1 with TRBJ2-4; D possibly corresponds to TRBD2 (5 bases). Per the germline V gene, CDR1 is MNHNS and CDR2 is SASEGT. V gave up 7 bases and J gave up 10 bases, with 14 bases separating them. The CDR3 has 12 residues. CDR3 in DNA: TGTGCCAGCACAGCAGGACGGGAAATTCAGTACTTC. It is translated as CASTAGREIQYF.

This clonotype was observed a handful of times. The chain carries TRBV6-1 and TRBJ2-6; possibly TRBD1 for D (6 bases). The CDR3 is 16 amino acids. The V end lost 7 bases, the J end lost 2 bases, and 15 bases lay between the germline ends. Germline V gives CDR1 MNHNS, CDR2 SASEGT. CDR3 sequence (DNA): TGTGCCAGCACCGGGACAACGACAGCTGGGGCCAACGTCCTGACTTTC. Translated, it gives CASTGTTTAGANVLTF.

The CDR3 loop reads CATRGNNEQFF. CDR3 sequence (DNA): TGTGCCACCAGAGGAAACAATGAGCAGTTCTTC. The chain combines TRBV24-1 with TRBJ2-1, with D uncertain. Between the trimmed V and J ends, which lost 7 bases and 5 bases, there was a span of 5 bases. There are 11 residues in the CDR3. Germline V gene data show CDR1 as KGHDR and CDR2 as SFDVKD.

This clonotype was counted between two and nine times. The chain links TRBV20-1 to TRBJ1-2; D not certain. The CDR3 is 12 amino acids. Germline-derived CDR1 and CDR2 are DFQATT and SNEGSKA (reference sequence). The V end lost 6 bases, the J end lost 8 bases, and 16 bases lay between the germline ends. The CDR3 DNA sequence: TGCAGTGCGTGGACGGGGTTCGGCGGCTACACCTTC. It encodes CSAWTGFGGYTF.

The chain couples TRBV6-2 or TRBV6-3 to TRBJ1-5, with 9 bases lining up with TRBD1. The CDR3 length is 17 residues. Germline lookup yields CDR1 MNHEY and CDR2 SVGEGT. Trimming removed 6 bases from V and 1 base from J; junction bases left unmatched: 10. CDR3 sequence (DNA): TGTGCCAGCAGAGACTTACAGGGGGCCCGGAGCAATCAGCCCCAGCATTTT. Translation gives CASRDLQGARSNQPQHF.

The rearrangement uses TRBV28 and TRBJ2-2; 13 nucleotides match TRBD2. CDR3 size: 20 residues. The germline V gene has CDR1 MDHEN and CDR2 SYDVKM. V lost 7 bases and J lost 1; bases outside the gene matches: 15. CDR3 bases: TGTGCCAGCAACTACCACCTTTCGACTAGCGGGAGGTTGAACACCGGGGAGCTGTTTTTT. This codes for CASNYHLSTSGRLNTGELFF.

The V call is TRBV28, the J call TRBJ1-1; no definite D call. Germline V gene data show CDR1 as MDHEN and CDR2 as SYDVKM. With 4 bases removed from V and 4 bases from J, the gap between germline ends came to 19 bases. The CDR3 runs 16 residues. CDR3 protein: CASSSPRSPDATEAFF. DNA of the CDR3: TGTGCCAGCAGTTCTCCGCGCTCCCCCGATGCCACTGAAGCTTTCTTT.

The gene calls are TRBV6-1 and TRBJ2-7; 7 bases map to TRBD2. CDR1 and CDR2 (germline): MNHNS, SASEGT. With 2 bases clipped from V and 5 bases from J, the junction kept 9 bases outside the gene matches. The CDR3 consists of 15 residues. CDR3 in DNA: TGTGCCAGCAGTGAATCGGCGGCGGGAGTCAACGAGCAGTACTTC. Its protein product is CASSESAAGVNEQYF.

The genes are TRBV18 and TRBJ2-5; 7 nucleotides match TRBD1. This CDR3 spans 15 amino acids. CDR1 KGHSH and CDR2 LQKENI come from the germline V gene. V lost 3 bases, J lost 2 bases, and 6 bases stayed unmatched. The chain's CDR3 is CASSPKRGRQETQYF. As DNA, the CDR3 is TGTGCCAGCTCACCGAAGAGGGGGCGGCAAGAGACCCAGTACTTC.